This T cell receptor (beta chain) was identified in a study of Tregs in tolerant kidney transplant recipients. Related graft donors supplied nonmyeloablative bone marrow transplants, and mixed chimerism was transient. Germline CDR1 is SGHRS and CDR2 is YFSETQ. The CDR3 runs 14 residues. V lost 0 bases to trimming and J lost 5 bases; unmatched junction nucleotides: 5. With regard to this clone: Antigen specificity is unknown.

Sequenced by immunoSEQ multiplex PCR; TCRdb stores in-frame clones only, minus some. The data hold 65,000 to 85,000 clones, with about 91% observed a single time. Study-wide results and caveats: The small number of patients limits these findings pending further validation.

The origin of this receptor is a human patient who received a combined kidney and bone marrow transplant. Part of the T cells may come from the graft donor. This rearrangement joins TRBV5-1 to TRBJ2-7, with 7 bases that match TRBD1. Sequences were derived from CD4+ T cells from blood (PBMCs), sampled 24 months after the transplant. CDR3 sequence: CASSLGQGDNEQYF. CDR3 sequence (DNA): TGCGCCAGCAGCTTGGGACAGGGCGACAACGAGCAGTACTTC.